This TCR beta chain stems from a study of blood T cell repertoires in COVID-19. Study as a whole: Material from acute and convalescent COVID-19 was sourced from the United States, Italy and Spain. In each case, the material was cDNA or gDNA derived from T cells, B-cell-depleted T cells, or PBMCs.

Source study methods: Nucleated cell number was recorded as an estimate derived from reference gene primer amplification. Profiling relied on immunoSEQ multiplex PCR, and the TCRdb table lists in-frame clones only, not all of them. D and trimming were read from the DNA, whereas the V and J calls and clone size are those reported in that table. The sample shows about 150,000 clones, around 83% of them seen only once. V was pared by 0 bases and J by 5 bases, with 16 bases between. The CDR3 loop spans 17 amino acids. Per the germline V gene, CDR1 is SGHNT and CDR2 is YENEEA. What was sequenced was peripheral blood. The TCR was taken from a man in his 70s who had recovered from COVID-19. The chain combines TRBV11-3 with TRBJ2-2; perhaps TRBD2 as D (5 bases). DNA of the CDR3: TGTGCCAGCAGCTTAGATCAGACTACCCTGGTTACCGGGGAGCTGTTTTTT. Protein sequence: CASSLDQTTLVTGELFF.